This TCR beta chain was identified in a study of T cells after yellow fever vaccination. Per germline, CDR1 LNHNV and CDR2 YYDKDF (reference sequence). Trimming removed 4 bases from V and 5 bases from J; junction bases left unmatched: 4. The CDR3 length is 13 residues. TCRdb re-analysed the 5' RACE reads in MiXCR, keeping a single row per CDR3 protein. The table records about 550,000 distinct CDR3 sequences, around 21% of them present only once. The chain combines TRBV15 with TRBJ2-7, with 8 bases identical to TRBD1. This specimen consisted of PBMCs, obtained 15 days after the yellow fever booster vaccination. The receptor comes from a man aged 30-40 years who received the YFV17D yellow fever vaccine. The CDR3: CATSTMDRDEQYF. The CDR3 DNA sequence: TGTGCCACCAGCACGATGGACAGGGACGAGCAGTACTTC.